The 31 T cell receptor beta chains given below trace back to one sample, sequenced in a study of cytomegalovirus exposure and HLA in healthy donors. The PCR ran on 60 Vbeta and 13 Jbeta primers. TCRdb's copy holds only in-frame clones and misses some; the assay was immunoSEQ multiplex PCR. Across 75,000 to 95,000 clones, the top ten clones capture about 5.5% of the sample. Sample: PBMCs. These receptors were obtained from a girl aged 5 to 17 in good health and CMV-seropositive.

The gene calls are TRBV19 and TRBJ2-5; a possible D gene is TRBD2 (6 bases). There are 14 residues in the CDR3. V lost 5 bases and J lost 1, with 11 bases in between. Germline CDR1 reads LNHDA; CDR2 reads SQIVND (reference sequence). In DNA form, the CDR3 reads TGTGCCAGTAGTCCGGGGACTGTCCAAGAGACCCAGTACTTC. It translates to CASSPGTVQETQYF.

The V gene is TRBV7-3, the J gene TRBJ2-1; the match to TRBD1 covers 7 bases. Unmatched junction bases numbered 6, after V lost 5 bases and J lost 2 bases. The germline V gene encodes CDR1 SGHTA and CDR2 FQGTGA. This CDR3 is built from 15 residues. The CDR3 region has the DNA TGTGCCAGCAGCGAGGGGACAGCAACCTACAATGAGCAGTTCTTC. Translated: CASSEGTATYNEQFF.

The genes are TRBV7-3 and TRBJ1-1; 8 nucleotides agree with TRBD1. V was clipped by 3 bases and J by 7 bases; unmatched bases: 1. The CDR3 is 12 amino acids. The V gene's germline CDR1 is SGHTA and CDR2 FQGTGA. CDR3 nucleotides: TGTGCCAGCAGCTTGACAGGGGATGAAGCTTTCTTT. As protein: CASSLTGDEAFF.

CDR3 sequence reads: CASSSGQAGGYGYTF. The CDR3 region has the DNA TGTGCCAGCAGTTCGGGACAGGCTGGGGGCTATGGCTACACCTTC. This chain uses TRBV27 with TRBJ1-2; 8 nucleotides align to TRBD1. After removal of 4 bases from V and 4 bases from J, the junction contained 8 bases not matched to a gene. Germline CDR1 and CDR2: MNHEY and SMNVEV (reference sequence). This CDR3 is 15 amino acids long.

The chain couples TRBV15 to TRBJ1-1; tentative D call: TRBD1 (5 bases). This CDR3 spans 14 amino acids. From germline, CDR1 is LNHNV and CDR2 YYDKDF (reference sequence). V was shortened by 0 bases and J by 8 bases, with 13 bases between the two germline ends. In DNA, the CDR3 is TGTGCCACCAGCAGAGATCTGGGGCTGGAAGAAGCTTTCTTT. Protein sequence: CATSRDLGLEEAFF.

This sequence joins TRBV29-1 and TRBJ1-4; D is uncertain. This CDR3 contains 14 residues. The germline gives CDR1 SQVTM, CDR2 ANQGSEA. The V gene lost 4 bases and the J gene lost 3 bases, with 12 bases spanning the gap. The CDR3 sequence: CSVVLTSANEKLFF. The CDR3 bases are TGCAGCGTTGTACTGACATCAGCTAATGAAAAACTGTTTTTT.

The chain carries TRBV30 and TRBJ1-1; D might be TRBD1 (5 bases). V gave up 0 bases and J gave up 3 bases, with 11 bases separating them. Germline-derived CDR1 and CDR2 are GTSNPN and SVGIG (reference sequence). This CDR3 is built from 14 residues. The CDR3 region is CAWSVAGLDTEAFF. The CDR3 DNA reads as TGTGCCTGGAGTGTGGCAGGGTTGGACACTGAAGCTTTCTTT.

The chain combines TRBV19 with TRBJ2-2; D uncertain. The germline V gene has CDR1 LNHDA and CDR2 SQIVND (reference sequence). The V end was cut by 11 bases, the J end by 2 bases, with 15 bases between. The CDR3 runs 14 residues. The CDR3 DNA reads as TGTGCCTCCTGGTTGGGCGCCAACACCGGGGAGCTGTTTTTT. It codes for CASWLGANTGELFF. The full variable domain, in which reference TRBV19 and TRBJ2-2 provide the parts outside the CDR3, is DGGITQSPKYLFRKEGQNVTLSCEQNLNHDAMYWYRQDPGQGLRLIYYSQIVNDFQKGDIAEGYSVSREKKESFPLTVTSAQKNPTAFYLCASWLGANTGELFFGEGSRLTVL.

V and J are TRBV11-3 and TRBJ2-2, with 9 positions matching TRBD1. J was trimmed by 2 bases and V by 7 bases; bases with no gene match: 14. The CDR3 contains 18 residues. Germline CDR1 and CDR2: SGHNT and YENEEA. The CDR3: CASKPRRAGQGNTGELFF. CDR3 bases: TGTGCCAGCAAGCCTAGAAGGGCGGGACAGGGAAACACCGGGGAGCTGTTTTTT.

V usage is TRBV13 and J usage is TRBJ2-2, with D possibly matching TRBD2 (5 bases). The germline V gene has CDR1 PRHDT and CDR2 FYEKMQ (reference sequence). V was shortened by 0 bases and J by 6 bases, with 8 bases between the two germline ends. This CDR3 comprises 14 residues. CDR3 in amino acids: CASSLGTIAGELFF. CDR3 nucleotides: TGTGCCAGCAGCTTAGGGACTATCGCCGGGGAGCTGTTTTTT.

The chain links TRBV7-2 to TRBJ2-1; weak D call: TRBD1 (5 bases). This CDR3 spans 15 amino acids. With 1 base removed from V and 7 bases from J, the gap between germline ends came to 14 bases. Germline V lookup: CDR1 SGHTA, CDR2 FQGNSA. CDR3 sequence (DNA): TGTGCCAGCAGCTTAGTATGGGGCGGCGGTAATGAGCAGTTCTTC. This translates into CASSLVWGGGNEQFF.

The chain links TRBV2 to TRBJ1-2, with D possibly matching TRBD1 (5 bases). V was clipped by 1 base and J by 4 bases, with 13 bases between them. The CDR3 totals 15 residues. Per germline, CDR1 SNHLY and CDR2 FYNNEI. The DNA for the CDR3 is TGTGCCAGCAGTGAAGAGGGGCAGGGCACCTATGGCTACACCTTC. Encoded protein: CASSEEGQGTYGYTF.

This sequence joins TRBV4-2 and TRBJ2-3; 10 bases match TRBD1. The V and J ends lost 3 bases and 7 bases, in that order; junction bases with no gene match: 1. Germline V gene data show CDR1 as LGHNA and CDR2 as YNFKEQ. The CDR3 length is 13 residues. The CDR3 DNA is TGTGCCAGCAGCCAGGACAGGGGGTATACGCAGTATTTT. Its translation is CASSQDRGYTQYF.

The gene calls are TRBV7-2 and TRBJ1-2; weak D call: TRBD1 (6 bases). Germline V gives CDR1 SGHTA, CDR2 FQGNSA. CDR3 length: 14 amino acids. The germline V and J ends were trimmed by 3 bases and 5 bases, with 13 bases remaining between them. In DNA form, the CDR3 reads TGTGCCAGCAGCTTCGCGGGGGGCGCATATGGCTACACCTTC. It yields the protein CASSFAGGAYGYTF.

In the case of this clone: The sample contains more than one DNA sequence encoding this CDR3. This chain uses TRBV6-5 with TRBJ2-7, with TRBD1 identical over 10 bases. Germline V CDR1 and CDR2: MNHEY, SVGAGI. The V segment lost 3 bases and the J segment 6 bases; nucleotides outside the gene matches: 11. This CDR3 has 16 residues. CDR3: CASSYHGPGQGFEQYF. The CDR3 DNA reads TGTGCCAGCAGTTATCACGGACCGGGACAGGGGTTCGAGCAGTACTTC.

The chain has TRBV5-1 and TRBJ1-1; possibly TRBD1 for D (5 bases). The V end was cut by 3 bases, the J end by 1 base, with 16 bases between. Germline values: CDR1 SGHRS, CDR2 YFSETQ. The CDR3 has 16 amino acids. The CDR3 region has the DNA TGCGCCAGCAGCTCAGGAGCAGGGCAAGGGAACACTGAAGCTTTCTTT. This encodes CASSSGAGQGNTEAFF.

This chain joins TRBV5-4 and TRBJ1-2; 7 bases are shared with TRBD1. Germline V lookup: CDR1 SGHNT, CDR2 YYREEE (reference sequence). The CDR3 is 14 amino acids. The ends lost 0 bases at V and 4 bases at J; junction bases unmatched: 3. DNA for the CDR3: TGTGCCAGCAGCTTGGAAAGGGGGCCCTATGGCTACACCTTC. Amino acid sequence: CASSLERGPYGYTF.

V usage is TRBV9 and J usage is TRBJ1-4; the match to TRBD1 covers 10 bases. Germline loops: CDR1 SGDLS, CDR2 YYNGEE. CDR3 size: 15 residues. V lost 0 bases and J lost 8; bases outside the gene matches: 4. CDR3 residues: CASSVGGQGREKLFF. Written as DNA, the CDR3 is TGTGCCAGCAGCGTAGGGGGACAGGGGCGAGAAAAACTGTTTTTT.

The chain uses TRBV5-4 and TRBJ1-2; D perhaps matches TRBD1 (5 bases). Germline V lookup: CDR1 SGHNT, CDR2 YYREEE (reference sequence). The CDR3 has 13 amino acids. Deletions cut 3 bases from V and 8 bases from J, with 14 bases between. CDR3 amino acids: CASSSGGVEGYTF. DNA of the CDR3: TGTGCCAGCAGCTCTGGAGGGGTTGAGGGCTACACCTTC.

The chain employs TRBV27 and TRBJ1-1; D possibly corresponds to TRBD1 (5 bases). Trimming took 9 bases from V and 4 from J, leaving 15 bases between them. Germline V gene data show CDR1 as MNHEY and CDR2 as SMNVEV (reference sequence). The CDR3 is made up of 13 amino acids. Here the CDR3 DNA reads TGTGCCAGTATGACACACCAGGGCACTGAAGCTTTCTTT. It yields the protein CASMTHQGTEAFF.

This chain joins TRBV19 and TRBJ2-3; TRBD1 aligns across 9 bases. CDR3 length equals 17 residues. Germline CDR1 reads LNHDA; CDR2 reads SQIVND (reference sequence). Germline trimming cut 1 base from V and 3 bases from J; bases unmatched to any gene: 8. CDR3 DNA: TGTGCCAGTAGTATAGGTTTGACAGGGGGGGGAACAGATACGCAGTATTTT. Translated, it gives CASSIGLTGGGTDTQYF.

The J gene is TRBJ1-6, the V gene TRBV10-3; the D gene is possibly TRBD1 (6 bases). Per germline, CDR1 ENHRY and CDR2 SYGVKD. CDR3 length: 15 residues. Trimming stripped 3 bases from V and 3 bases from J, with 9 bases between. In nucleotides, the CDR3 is TGTGCCATCAGTGACCTACAGGGCTATAATTCACCCCTCCACTTT. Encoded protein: CAISDLQGYNSPLHF.

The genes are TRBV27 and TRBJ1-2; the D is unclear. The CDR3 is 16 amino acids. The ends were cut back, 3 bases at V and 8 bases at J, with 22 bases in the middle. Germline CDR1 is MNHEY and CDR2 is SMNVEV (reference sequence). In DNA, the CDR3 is TGTGCCAGCAGTTTCCACGCGGCTACAATAACGGAAGGCTACACCTTC. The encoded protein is CASSFHAATITEGYTF.

The chain's CDR3 is CASSLSRGGEQYF. The CDR3 region has the DNA TGTGCCAGCAGCCTCTCCAGGGGTGGGGAGCAGTACTTC. This sequence joins TRBV2 and TRBJ2-7; D possibly corresponds to TRBD1 (6 bases). V was cut by 6 bases and J by 7 bases, with 16 bases left in between. Germline V gene data show CDR1 as SNHLY and CDR2 as FYNNEI. CDR3 length equals 13 residues.

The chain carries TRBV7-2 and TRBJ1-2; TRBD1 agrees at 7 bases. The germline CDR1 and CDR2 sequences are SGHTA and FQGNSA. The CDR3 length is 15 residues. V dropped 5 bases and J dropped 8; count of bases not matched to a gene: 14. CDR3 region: CASSPPGTAGSGYTF. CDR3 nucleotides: TGTGCCAGCAGCCCACCTGGGACAGCCGGTTCAGGCTACACCTTC.

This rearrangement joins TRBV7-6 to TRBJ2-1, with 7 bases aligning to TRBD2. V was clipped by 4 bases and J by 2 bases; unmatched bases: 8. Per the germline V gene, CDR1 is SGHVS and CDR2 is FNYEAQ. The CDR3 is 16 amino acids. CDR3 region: CASSSVGGGPYNEQFF. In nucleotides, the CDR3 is TGTGCCAGCAGCTCGGTTGGCGGGGGTCCCTACAATGAGCAGTTCTTC.

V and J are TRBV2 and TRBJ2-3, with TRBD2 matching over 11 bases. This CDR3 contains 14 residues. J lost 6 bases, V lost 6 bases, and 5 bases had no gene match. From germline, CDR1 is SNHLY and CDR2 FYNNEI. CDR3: CASRIAGGFDTQYF. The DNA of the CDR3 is TGTGCCAGCAGGATAGCGGGGGGGTTCGATACGCAGTATTTT.

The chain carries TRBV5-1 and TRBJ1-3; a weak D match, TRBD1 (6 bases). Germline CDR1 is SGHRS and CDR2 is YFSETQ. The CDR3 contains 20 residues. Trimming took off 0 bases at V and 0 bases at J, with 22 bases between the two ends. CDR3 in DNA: TGCGCCAGCAGCTTGGGGCAGGGGTCCTCTTACGCCCTCTCTGGAAACACCATATATTTT. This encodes CASSLGQGSSYALSGNTIYF.

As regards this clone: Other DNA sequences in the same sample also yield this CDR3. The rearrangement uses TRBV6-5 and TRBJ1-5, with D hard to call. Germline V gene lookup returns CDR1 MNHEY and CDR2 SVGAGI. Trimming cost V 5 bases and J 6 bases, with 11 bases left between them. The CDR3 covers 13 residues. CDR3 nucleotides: TGTGCCAGCAGTCTCACGCCGGGTCAGCCCCAGCATTTT. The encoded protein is CASSLTPGQPQHF.

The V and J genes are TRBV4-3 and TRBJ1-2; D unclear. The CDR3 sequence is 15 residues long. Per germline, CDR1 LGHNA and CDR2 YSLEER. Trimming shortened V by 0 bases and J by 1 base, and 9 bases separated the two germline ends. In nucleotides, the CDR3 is TGCGCCAGCAGCCAAGATTGGGAGGTTAACTATGGCTACACCTTC. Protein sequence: CASSQDWEVNYGYTF.

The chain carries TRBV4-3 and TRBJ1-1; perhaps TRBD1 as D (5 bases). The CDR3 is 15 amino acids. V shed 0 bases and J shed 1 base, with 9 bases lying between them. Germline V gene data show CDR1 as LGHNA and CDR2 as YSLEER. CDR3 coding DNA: TGCGCCAGCAGCCAAGATTACAGGTGGAACACTGAAGCTTTCTTT. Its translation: CASSQDYRWNTEAFF.